This entry lists 29 T cell receptor beta chains sequenced from one sample in a study of blood T cell repertoires in COVID-19. The assay was immunoSEQ multiplex PCR, and TCRdb's table has in-frame clones only and misses some. This table holds 150,000 to 200,000 clones, 89% found once. The sample taken for sequencing was PBMCs or T cells enriched from blood (not recorded which). Receptors originate from a woman between 18 and 29 years old who had recovered from COVID-19.

This clone was observed a single time. V usage is TRBV12-3 or TRBV12-4 and J usage is TRBJ2-7, with D possibly TRBD1 on 5 matching bases. This CDR3 is 13 amino acids long. The V end lost 7 bases, the J end lost 5 bases, and 15 bases lay between the germline ends. CDR3 in DNA: TGTGCCAGCACCTCTTCCCCAGGGAACGAGCAGTACTTC. Protein: CASTSSPGNEQYF.

The chain employs TRBV12-5 and TRBJ1-3, with 11 bases that match TRBD1. V trimming: 3 bases; J trimming: 4 bases; junction bases outside the gene matches: 5. From germline, CDR1 is LGHNT and CDR2 FRNRAP. The CDR3 covers 16 residues. This CDR3 reads CASGLGQGAAGNTIYF. The CDR3 DNA is TGTGCTAGTGGTTTAGGACAGGGGGCTGCGGGAAACACCATATATTTT.

The chain has TRBV7-3 and TRBJ2-7, with D perhaps matching TRBD2 (6 bases). The V gene's germline CDR1 is SGHTA and CDR2 FQGTGA. The CDR3 has 15 amino acids. V was pared by 5 bases and J by 0 bases, with 14 bases between. CDR3 bases: TGTGCCAGCAGCACTGCGTACGGGGGCTCCTACGAGCAGTACTTC. It encodes CASSTAYGGSYEQYF.

The chain recombines TRBV18 with TRBJ2-2, with a tentative D call TRBD2 (5 bases). This CDR3 comprises 15 residues. Trimming removed 3 bases at V and 0 bases at J, with 8 bases between. The germline V gene encodes CDR1 KGHSH and CDR2 LQKENI. The CDR3 sequence: CASSPLGANTGELFF. CDR3 DNA sequence: TGTGCCAGCTCACCGCTGGGAGCGAACACCGGGGAGCTGTTTTTT. Based on the CDR3 plus reference TRBV18 and TRBJ2-2, the full variable domain is NAGVMQNPRHLVRRRGQEARLRCSPMKGHSHVYWYRQLPEEGLKFMVYLQKENIIDESGMPKERFSAEFPKEGPSILRIQQVVRGDSAAYFCASSPLGANTGELFFGEGSRLTVL.

The CDR3 spells CASSLSRREDEQFF. CDR3 in DNA: TGTGCCAGCAGCTTAAGTAGGCGGGAGGATGAGCAGTTCTTC. The rearrangement uses TRBV7-9 and TRBJ2-1, with TRBD2 matching 8 bases. V dropped 2 bases and J dropped 8; count of bases not matched to a gene: 5. The CDR3 is 14 amino acids. Germline assignment: CDR1 SEHNR and CDR2 FQNEAQ (reference sequence).

V is TRBV7-2 and J is TRBJ2-3; weak D call: TRBD2 (5 bases). V gave up 2 bases and J gave up 0 bases, with 6 bases separating them. The CDR3 is made up of 14 amino acids. Germline CDR1 is SGHTA and CDR2 is FQGNSA. As DNA, the CDR3 is TGTGCCAGCAGCTTAAGGACTAGCACAGATACGCAGTATTTT. The encoded protein is CASSLRTSTDTQYF.

The chain couples TRBV6-4 to TRBJ2-2; no definite D call. CDR3 length equals 15 residues. The V and J ends lost 0 bases and 4 bases respectively, with 9 bases between them. Germline V gene sequence: CDR1 MRHNA, CDR2 SNTAGT. CDR3 nucleotides: TGTGCCAGCAGTGACTCAGAGGAGTCCACCGGGGAGCTGTTTTTT. Protein product: CASSDSEESTGELFF.

The rearrangement joins TRBV6-2 or TRBV6-3 to TRBJ2-7, with 9 positions matching TRBD1. The CDR3 spans 14 residues. In germline, CDR1 is MNHEY, CDR2 SVGEGT. V shed 5 bases and J 2 bases; nucleotides not matched to a gene: 4. The CDR3 DNA sequence: TGTGCCAGCAGTCCAGACAGGGGGGCCTACGAGCAGTACTTC. Translating gives CASSPDRGAYEQYF.

Details on this clone: Within the sample, other DNA sequences also encode this same CDR3. V usage is TRBV27 and J usage is TRBJ2-1, with 8 bases aligning to TRBD2. Germline lookup yields CDR1 MNHEY and CDR2 SMNVEV (reference sequence). Trimming at V came to 1 base and at J to 6 bases, leaving 5 bases not matched to a gene. The CDR3 sequence is 15 residues long. CDR3 nucleotides: TGTGCCAGCAGTTTATATGCGGGAGGCGGCAATGAGCAGTTCTTC. This encodes CASSLYAGGGNEQFF.

The J gene is TRBJ2-7, the V gene TRBV6-5; perhaps TRBD2 as D (6 bases). CDR1 and CDR2 (germline): MNHEY, SVGAGI. V lost 5 bases and J 3 bases, leaving 11 bases between the germline ends. There are 13 residues in the CDR3. CDR3 loop: CASSRGLGYEQYF. Written as DNA, the CDR3 is TGTGCCAGCAGTCGGGGACTGGGCTACGAGCAGTACTTC.

The V gene is TRBV28, the J gene TRBJ2-7, with D possibly matching TRBD1 (6 bases). Looked up from germline, CDR1 is MDHEN and CDR2 is SYDVKM. V was shortened by 3 bases and J by 3 bases, with 15 bases between the two germline ends. The CDR3 runs 15 residues. The CDR3: CASSLRLGANYEQYF. The DNA for the CDR3 is TGTGCCAGCAGTTTGAGGCTGGGGGCTAACTACGAGCAGTACTTC.

The chain links TRBV28 to TRBJ2-1; TRBD2 matches at 14 bases. V trimming: 2 bases; J trimming: 14 bases; junction bases outside the gene matches: 5. The CDR3 runs 14 residues. Germline-derived CDR1 and CDR2 are MDHEN and SYDVKM. The CDR3 here is CASSLMGLAGAKFF. CDR3 nucleotides: TGTGCCAGCAGTTTAATGGGACTAGCGGGAGCTAAGTTCTTC.

V is TRBV29-1 and J is TRBJ2-7; TRBD2 aligns across 12 bases. Germline loops: CDR1 SQVTM, CDR2 ANQGSEA. The CDR3 runs to 14 residues. Trimming took 6 bases from V and 6 from J; bases not matched to a gene: 9. Written as DNA, the CDR3 is TGCAGCGTCCTATCTAGCGGGAGGGACCTCGAGCAGTACTTC. Amino acids: CSVLSSGRDLEQYF.

Written as DNA, the CDR3 is TGTGCCAGCAGCTTACCGGGACAGGTCCGTGAAGCTTTCTTT. Translation gives CASSLPGQVREAFF. The chain is built from TRBV11-2 and TRBJ1-1; 8 positions agree with TRBD1. Germline assignment: CDR1 SGHAT and CDR2 FQNNGV. CDR3 length equals 14 residues. The V and J ends lost 2 bases and 7 bases, in that order; junction bases with no gene match: 6. The full variable domain, with the rest looked up from reference TRBV11-2 and TRBJ1-1, is EAGVAQSPRYKIIEKRQSVAFWCNPISGHATLYWYQQILGQGPKLLIQFQNNGVVDDSQLPKDRFSAERLKGVDSTLKIQPAKLEDSAVYLCASSLPGQVREAFFGQGTRLTVV.

The chain carries TRBV2 and TRBJ2-2; weak D call: TRBD2 (5 bases). CDR1 is SNHLY and CDR2 is FYNNEI in the germline V gene. V lost 5 bases and J lost 7, with 8 bases in between. This CDR3 is built from 12 residues. The CDR3 is CASSTRVGELFF. The CDR3 DNA reads as TGTGCCAGCAGTACTAGAGTCGGGGAGCTGTTTTTT.

The chain uses TRBV25-1 and TRBJ2-2; D possibly corresponds to TRBD2 (5 bases). V was trimmed by 1 base and J by 8 bases, leaving 11 bases between them. CDR1 is MGHDK and CDR2 is SYGVNS in the germline V gene. The CDR3 loop spans 14 amino acids. The chain's CDR3 is CASSESGRGGELFF. CDR3 sequence (DNA): TGTGCCAGCAGTGAATCAGGTCGCGGGGGGGAGCTGTTTTTT. Variable domain in full (rest from reference TRBV25-1 and TRBJ2-2): EADIYQTPRYLVIGTGKKITLECSQTMGHDKMYWYQQDPGMELHLIHYSYGVNSTEKGDLSSESTVSRIRTEHFPLTLESARPSHTSQYLCASSESGRGGELFFGEGSRLTVL.

The rearrangement links TRBV29-1 to TRBJ1-1; 10 nucleotides agree with TRBD1. V shed 5 bases, J shed 4 bases, and the junction held 4 bases outside the gene matches. The germline V gene encodes CDR1 SQVTM and CDR2 ANQGSEA. The CDR3 extends over 13 amino acids. The CDR3 DNA reads TGCAGCGTTAGGACAGGGGGTTTCACTGAAGCTTTCTTT. It translates to CSVRTGGFTEAFF.

The V call is TRBV10-3, the J call TRBJ1-2; D might be TRBD1 (6 bases). The V gene lost 5 bases and the J gene lost 5 bases, with 18 bases spanning the gap. The germline V gene encodes CDR1 ENHRY and CDR2 SYGVKD. The CDR3 length is 15 residues. This chain's CDR3 is CAISTGDNQYYGYTF. The CDR3 DNA reads TGTGCCATCAGTACCGGGGACAACCAATATTATGGCTACACCTTC.

The CDR3 DNA reads as TGTGCCAGCAGTTTTGCCGACTTGGCCCCCCAGCATGGCTATGGCTACACCTTC. Protein: CASSFADLAPQHGYGYTF. The V call is TRBV28, the J call TRBJ1-2; unclear D gene. This CDR3 contains 18 residues. Germline V gene sequence: CDR1 MDHEN, CDR2 SYDVKM. The V end was cut by 3 bases, the J end by 4 bases, with 24 bases between.

The chain uses TRBV4-2 and TRBJ2-5; 10 nucleotides agree with TRBD1. The CDR3 runs to 14 residues. V shed 4 bases, J shed 4 bases, and the junction held 3 bases outside the gene matches. Germline lookup yields CDR1 LGHNA and CDR2 YNFKEQ. CDR3 in amino acids: CASSLGQGRETQYF. Here the CDR3 DNA reads TGTGCCAGCAGCCTGGGACAGGGGAGAGAGACCCAGTACTTC.

The count of this clone is one. The chain couples TRBV6-2 or TRBV6-3 to TRBJ1-2, with D uncertain. This CDR3 is built from 15 residues. Trimming removed 3 bases at V and 3 bases at J, with 14 bases between. CDR1 and CDR2 from the germline V gene are MNHEY and SVGEGT. CDR3 in amino acids: CASSYHGEEDYGYTF. The DNA for the CDR3 is TGTGCCAGCAGTTATCATGGGGAGGAGGACTATGGCTACACCTTC.

This clone was seen more than once but under ten times. The chain links TRBV5-4 to TRBJ1-5; unclear D gene. The ends were cut back, 4 bases at V and 0 bases at J, with 11 bases in the middle. This CDR3 has 15 residues. CDR1 is SGHNT, CDR2 YYREEE, per germline (reference sequence). CDR3 DNA: TGTGCCAGCAGCCTGGACGGTAATAGCAATCAGCCCCAGCATTTT. This sequence encodes CASSLDGNSNQPQHF.

This sequence joins TRBV27 and TRBJ2-4, with D tentatively TRBD1 (6 bases). The germline V and J ends were trimmed by 2 bases and 6 bases, with 14 bases remaining between them. The CDR3 covers 15 residues. From germline, CDR1 is MNHEY and CDR2 SMNVEV (reference sequence). CDR3 DNA: TGTGCCAGCAGTTTACAGGGGACGTGGGGAAACATTCAGTACTTC. It translates to CASSLQGTWGNIQYF.

A single count supports this clone. The chain joins TRBV6-5 to TRBJ2-7; 8 bases line up with TRBD2. The length of the CDR3 is 13 residues. CDR1 is MNHEY, CDR2 SVGAGI, per germline. J was trimmed by 7 bases and V by 6 bases; bases with no gene match: 8. Here the CDR3 reads CASSREGVGEQYF. In nucleotides, the CDR3 is TGTGCCAGCAGCCGGGAGGGGGTGGGAGAGCAGTACTTC.

This sequence joins TRBV23-1 and TRBJ2-1, with TRBD2 matching over 7 bases. TRBV23-1 qualifies as an ORF whose function is uncertain. The CDR3 runs to 16 residues. V lost 7 bases, J lost 8 bases, and 17 bases stayed unmatched. In DNA, the CDR3 is TGCGCCAGCAAAAGTGGGGTACTCGCGGGAGACTATGAGCAGTTCTTC. Residues: CASKSGVLAGDYEQFF.

The rearrangement joins TRBV5-1 to TRBJ1-1; D is perhaps TRBD1 (5 bases). V was pared by 4 bases and J by 6 bases, with 22 bases between. CDR3 length: 16 residues. Germline V lookup: CDR1 SGHRS, CDR2 YFSETQ. CDR3 nucleotide sequence: TGCGCCAGCAGCCCCTTACTGGCCAGGGCGACTTCTGAAGCTTTCTTT. This codes for CASSPLLARATSEAFF.

In its sample, this clone was seen once. The chain joins TRBV28 to TRBJ1-2; TRBD1 matches at 9 bases. Unmatched junction bases numbered 11, after V lost 7 bases and J lost 2 bases. Germline lookup yields CDR1 MDHEN and CDR2 SYDVKM. The CDR3 is 16 amino acids. The CDR3 region has the DNA TGTGCCAGCACCTTAGGGGGGACAGGGAGAAACTATGGCTACACCTTC. Protein: CASTLGGTGRNYGYTF.

This clone was seen once. The V call is TRBV30, the J call TRBJ1-2, with 7 bases matching TRBD1. There are 16 residues in the CDR3. Germline V gene lookup returns CDR1 GTSNPN and CDR2 SVGIG (reference sequence). The V segment lost 3 bases and the J segment 0 bases; nucleotides outside the gene matches: 10. CDR3 bases: TGTGCCTGGAGGCGAACACCCGGGACAGCTAACTATGGCTACACCTTC. It encodes CAWRRTPGTANYGYTF.

This chain joins TRBV1 and TRBJ2-7; no check of the table's D call, TRBD2, against the DNA was made. TRBV1 is listed as a pseudogene. CDR3 length: 18 residues. The chain's CDR3 is CTSSQPCGERVGEYEQYF. CDR3 nucleotides: TGCACCAGCAGCCAGCCTTGCGGGGAGCGGGTTGGCGAATACGAGCAGTACTTC.